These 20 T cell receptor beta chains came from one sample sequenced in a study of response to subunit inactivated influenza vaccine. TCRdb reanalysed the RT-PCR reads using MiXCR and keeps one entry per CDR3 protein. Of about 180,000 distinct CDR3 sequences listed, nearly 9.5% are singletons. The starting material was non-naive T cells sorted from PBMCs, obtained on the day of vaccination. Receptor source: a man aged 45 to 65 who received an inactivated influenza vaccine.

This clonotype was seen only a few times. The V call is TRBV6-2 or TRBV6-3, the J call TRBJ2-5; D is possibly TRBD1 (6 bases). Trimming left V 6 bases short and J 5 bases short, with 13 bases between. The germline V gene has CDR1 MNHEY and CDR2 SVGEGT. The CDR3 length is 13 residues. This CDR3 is CASSHGQRETQYF. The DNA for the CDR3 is TGTGCCAGCAGCCACGGACAGAGGGAGACCCAGTACTTC.

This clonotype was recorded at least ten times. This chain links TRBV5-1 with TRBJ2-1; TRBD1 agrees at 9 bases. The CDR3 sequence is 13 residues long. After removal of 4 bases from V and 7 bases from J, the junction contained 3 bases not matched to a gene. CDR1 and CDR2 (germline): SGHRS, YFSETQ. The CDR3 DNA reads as TGCGCCAGCAGCGGACAGGGGACGAATGAGCAGTTCTTC. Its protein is CASSGQGTNEQFF.

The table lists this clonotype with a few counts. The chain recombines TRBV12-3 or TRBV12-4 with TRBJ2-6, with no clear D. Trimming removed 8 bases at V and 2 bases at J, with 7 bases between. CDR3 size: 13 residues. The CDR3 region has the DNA TGTGCCAGCGGGCAGGCTGGGGCCAACGTCCTGACTTTC. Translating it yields CASGQAGANVLTF.

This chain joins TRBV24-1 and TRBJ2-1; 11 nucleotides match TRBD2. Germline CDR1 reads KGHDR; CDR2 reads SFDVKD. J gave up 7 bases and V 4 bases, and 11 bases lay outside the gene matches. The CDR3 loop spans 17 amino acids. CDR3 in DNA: TGTGCCACCAGTGACGCAGTAGCGGGAGGGCCGCGAAATGAGCAGTTCTTC. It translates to CATSDAVAGGPRNEQFF.

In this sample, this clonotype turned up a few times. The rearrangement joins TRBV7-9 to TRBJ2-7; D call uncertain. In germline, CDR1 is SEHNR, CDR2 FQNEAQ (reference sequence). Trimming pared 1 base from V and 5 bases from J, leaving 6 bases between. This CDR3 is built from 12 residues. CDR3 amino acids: CASSLGVHEQYF. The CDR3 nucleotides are TGTGCCAGCAGCTTAGGAGTCCACGAGCAGTACTTC.

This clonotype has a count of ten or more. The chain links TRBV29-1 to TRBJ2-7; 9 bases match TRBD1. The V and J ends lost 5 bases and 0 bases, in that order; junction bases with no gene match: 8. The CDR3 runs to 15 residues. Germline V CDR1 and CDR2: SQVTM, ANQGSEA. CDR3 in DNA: TGCAGCGTTCTAACAGGGGGCCCCCTCTCCTACGAGCAGTACTTC. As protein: CSVLTGGPLSYEQYF.

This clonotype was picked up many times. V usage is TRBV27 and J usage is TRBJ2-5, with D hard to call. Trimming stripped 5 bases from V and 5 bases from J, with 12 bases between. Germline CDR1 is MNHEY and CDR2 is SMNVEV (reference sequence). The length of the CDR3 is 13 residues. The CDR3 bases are TGTGCCAGCAGTCCGACGTATGTGGAGACCCAGTACTTC. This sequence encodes CASSPTYVETQYF.

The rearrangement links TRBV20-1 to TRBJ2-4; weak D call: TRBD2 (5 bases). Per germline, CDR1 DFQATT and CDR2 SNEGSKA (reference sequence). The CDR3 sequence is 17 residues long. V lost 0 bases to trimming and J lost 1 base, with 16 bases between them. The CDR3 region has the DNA TGCAGTGCTAGAGATCCCCTTATAACTAGTGCCAAAAACATTCAGTACTTC. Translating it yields CSARDPLITSAKNIQYF.

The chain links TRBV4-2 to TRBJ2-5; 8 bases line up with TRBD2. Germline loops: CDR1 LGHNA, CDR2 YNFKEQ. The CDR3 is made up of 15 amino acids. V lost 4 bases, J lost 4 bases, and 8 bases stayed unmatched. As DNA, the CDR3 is TGTGCCAGCAGCCCGAGCGGGGGCCTGACAGAGACCCAGTACTTC. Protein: CASSPSGGLTETQYF.

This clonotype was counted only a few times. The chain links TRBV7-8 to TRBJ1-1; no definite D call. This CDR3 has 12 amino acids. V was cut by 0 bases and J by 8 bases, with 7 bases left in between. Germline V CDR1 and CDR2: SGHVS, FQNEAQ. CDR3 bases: TGTGCCAGCAGCTTAGCGTACAGAGAAGCTTTCTTT. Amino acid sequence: CASSLAYREAFF. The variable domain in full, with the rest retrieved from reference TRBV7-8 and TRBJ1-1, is GAGVSQSPRYKVAKRGQDVALRCDPISGHVSLFWYQQALGQGPEFLTYFQNEAQLDKSGLPSDRFFAERPEGSVSTLKIQRTQQEDSAVYLCASSLAYREAFFGQGTRLTVV.

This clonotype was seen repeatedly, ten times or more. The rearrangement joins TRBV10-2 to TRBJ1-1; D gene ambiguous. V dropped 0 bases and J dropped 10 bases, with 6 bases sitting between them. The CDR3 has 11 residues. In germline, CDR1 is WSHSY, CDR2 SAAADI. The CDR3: CASSESSLAFF. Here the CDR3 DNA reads TGCGCCAGCAGTGAGTCGAGTCTAGCTTTCTTT.

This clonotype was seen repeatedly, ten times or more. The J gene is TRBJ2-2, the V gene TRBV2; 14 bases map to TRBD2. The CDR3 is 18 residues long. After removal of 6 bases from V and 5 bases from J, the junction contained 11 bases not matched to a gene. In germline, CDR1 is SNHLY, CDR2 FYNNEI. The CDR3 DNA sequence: TGTGCCAGCAGGAAGGGCCGGACTAGCGGGGGGCGTACCGGGGAGCTGTTTTTT. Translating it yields CASRKGRTSGGRTGELFF.

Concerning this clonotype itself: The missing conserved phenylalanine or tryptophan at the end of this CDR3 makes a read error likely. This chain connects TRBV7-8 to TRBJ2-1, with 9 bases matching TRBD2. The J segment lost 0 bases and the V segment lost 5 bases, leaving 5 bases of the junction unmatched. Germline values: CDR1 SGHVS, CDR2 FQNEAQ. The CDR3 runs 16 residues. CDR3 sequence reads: CASSEGLALSYNEQFL. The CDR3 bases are TGTGCCAGCAGCGAGGGACTAGCACTCTCCTACAATGAGCAGTTCCTC.

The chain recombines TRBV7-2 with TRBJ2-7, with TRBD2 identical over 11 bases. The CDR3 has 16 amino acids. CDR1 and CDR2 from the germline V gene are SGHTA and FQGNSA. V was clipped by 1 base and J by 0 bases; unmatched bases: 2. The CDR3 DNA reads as TGTGCCAGCAGCTTAGAAGGACTAGCGGGCTCCTACGAGCAGTACTTC. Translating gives CASSLEGLAGSYEQYF.

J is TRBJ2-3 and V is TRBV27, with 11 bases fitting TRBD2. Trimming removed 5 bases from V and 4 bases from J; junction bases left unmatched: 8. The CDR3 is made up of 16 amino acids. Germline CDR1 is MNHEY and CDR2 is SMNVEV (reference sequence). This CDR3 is CASSQVAGGPADTQYF. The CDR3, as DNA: TGTGCCAGCAGTCAAGTAGCGGGAGGGCCAGCAGATACGCAGTATTTT.

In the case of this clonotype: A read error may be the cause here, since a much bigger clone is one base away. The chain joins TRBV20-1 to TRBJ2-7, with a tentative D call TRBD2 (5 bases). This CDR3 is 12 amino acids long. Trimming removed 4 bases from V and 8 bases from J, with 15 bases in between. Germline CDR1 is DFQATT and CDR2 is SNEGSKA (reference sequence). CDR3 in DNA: TGCAGTGCTACCCCCGGGGTGGGGAAGCAGTACTTC. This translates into CSATPGVGKQYF.

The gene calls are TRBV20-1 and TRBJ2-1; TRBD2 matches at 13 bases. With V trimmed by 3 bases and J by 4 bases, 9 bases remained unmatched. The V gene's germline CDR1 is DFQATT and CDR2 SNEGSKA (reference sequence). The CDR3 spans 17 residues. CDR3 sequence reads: CSASRLAGGSSYNEQFF. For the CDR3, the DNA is TGCAGTGCTAGCAGACTAGCGGGAGGTTCATCGTACAATGAGCAGTTCTTC.

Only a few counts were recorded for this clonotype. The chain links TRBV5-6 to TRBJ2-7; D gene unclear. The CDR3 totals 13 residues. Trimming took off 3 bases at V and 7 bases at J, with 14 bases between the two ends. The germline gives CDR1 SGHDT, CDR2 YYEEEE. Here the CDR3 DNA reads TGTGCCAGCAGCTCGAGTCTTGGGCAGGAGCAGTACTTC. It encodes CASSSSLGQEQYF.

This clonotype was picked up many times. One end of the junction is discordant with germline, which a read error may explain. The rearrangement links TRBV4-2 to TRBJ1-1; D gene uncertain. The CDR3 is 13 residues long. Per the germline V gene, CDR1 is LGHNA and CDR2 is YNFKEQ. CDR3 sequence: CASSQVSEADAFF. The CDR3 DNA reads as TGTGCCAGCAGCCAAGTTTCTGAGGCTGATGCTTTCTTT.

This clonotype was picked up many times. For the CDR3, the DNA is TGTGCCACCAGCAGAGTGGACAGGTACGAGCAGTACTTC. This codes for CATSRVDRYEQYF. The V gene is TRBV15, the J gene TRBJ2-7; 7 positions match TRBD1. The V segment lost 1 base and the J segment 4 bases; nucleotides outside the gene matches: 1. This CDR3 is 13 amino acids long. Looked up from germline, CDR1 is LNHNV and CDR2 is YYDKDF (reference sequence).